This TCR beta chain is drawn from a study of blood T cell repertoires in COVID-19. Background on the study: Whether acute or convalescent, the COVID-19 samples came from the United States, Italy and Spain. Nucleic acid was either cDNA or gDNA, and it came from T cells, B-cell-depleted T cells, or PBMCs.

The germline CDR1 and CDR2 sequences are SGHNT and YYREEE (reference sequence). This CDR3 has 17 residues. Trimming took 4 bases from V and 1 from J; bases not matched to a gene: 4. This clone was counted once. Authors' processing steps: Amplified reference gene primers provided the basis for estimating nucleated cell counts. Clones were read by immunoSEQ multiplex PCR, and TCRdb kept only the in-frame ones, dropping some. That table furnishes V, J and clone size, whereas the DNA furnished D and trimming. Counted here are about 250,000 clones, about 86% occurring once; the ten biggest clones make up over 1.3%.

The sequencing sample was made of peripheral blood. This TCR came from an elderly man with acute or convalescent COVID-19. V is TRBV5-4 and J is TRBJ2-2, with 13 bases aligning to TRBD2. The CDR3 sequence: CASSPGTSGMNTGELFF. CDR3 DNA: TGTGCCAGCAGCCCCGGGACTAGCGGGATGAACACCGGGGAGCTGTTTTTT.